Listed below are T cell receptor beta chains from one sample, sequenced in a study of blood T cells in healthy people across ages. Each CDR3 protein gets one entry after TCRdb re-called the 5' RACE reads with MiXCR. The profile shows some 700,000 distinct CDR3 sequences, about 42% of them singletons. Sample: blood. These receptors were collected from a woman in her sixties in good health. CDR3s include the opening cysteine and the closing phenylalanine or tryptophan. D genes are given only for firm matches. Clone size, where shown, is once, few, many, or a class for clones that have expanded.

.	13	.	TRBV29-1	TRBJ1-2	CSVELSASYGYTF	TGCAGCGTTGAACTCTCGGCCTCCTATGGCTACACCTTC
.	14	few	TRBV7-2	TRBJ2-7	CASSARDGPYEQYF	TGTGCCAGCAGCGCGAGGGACGGACCCTACGAGCAGTACTTC
TRBD2	15	many	TRBV7-2	TRBJ2-7	CASSILAGGLREQYF	TGTGCCAGCAGCATCCTAGCGGGAGGGCTCCGAGAGCAGTACTTC
TRBD2	15	.	TRBV5-1	TRBJ2-1	CASSRGTSGGNEQFF	TGCGCCAGCAGCCGAGGGACTAGCGGGGGGAATGAGCAGTTCTTC
TRBD1	16	.	TRBV7-3	TRBJ2-3	CASSGRDRGQVDTQYF	TGTGCCAGCAGCGGGAGGGACAGGGGGCAGGTAGATACGCAGTATTTT
TRBD2	15	few	TRBV20-1	TRBJ2-3	CSARRLAGGSDTQYF	TGCAGTGCTAGACGACTAGCGGGGGGATCAGATACGCAGTATTTT
TRBD2	16	.	TRBV2	TRBJ2-1	CASRIGLAGGLNEQFF	TGTGCCAGCAGAATCGGACTAGCGGGGGGTCTCAATGAGCAGTTCTTC
.	18	.	TRBV20-1	TRBJ2-1	CSARDEGAGTSSYNEQFF	TGCAGTGCTAGAGACGAGGGTGCGGGAACGAGCTCCTACAATGAGCAGTTCTTC
TRBD2	14	.	TRBV12-3/TRBV12-4	TRBJ2-3	CASNSGRAVDTQYF	TGTGCTAGTAATAGCGGGAGGGCCGTGGATACGCAGTATTTT
.	15	.	TRBV6-1	TRBJ1-2	CASSEDGQPNYGYTF	TGTGCCAGCAGTGAAGATGGACAGCCCAACTATGGCTACACCTTC
.	15	.	TRBV20-1	TRBJ2-1	CSAPLPHRVGNEQFF	TGCAGTGCCCCGCTACCCCACAGGGTGGGAAATGAGCAGTTCTTC
TRBD1	13	.	TRBV6-5	TRBJ1-2	CASRRSDRAGYTF	TGTGCCAGCAGGCGCTCGGACAGGGCTGGCTACACCTTC
TRBD2	17	.	TRBV5-8	TRBJ2-3	CASSPLGVAGNTDTQYF	TGTGCCAGCAGCCCCCTAGGGGTAGCGGGGAACACAGATACGCAGTATTTT
.	15	.	TRBV7-9	TRBJ2-5	CASSLGYGGVETQYF	TGTGCCAGCAGCTTAGGATATGGGGGTGTAGAGACCCAGTACTTC
.	15	many	TRBV4-3	TRBJ2-5	CASSQDLGQWETQYF	TGCGCCAGCAGCCAGGATCTAGGACAGTGGGAGACCCAGTACTTC
.	14	.	TRBV6-6	TRBJ2-7	CASSPNSATYEQYF	TGTGCCAGCAGTCCCAACAGCGCTACCTACGAGCAGTACTTC
.	20	.	TRBV4-2	TRBJ2-1	CASSQELREGQFFLFYEQFF	TGTGCCAGCAGCCAAGAATTGCGCGAGGGCCAATTTTTTTTGTTTTATGAGCAGTTCTTC
TRBD2	17	.	TRBV4-3	TRBJ2-6	CASSQEAGSSGANVLTF	TGCGCCAGCAGCCAAGAAGCGGGATCATCTGGGGCCAACGTCCTGACTTTC